This TCR beta chain was sequenced for a study of graft-versus-host responses after intestinal transplantation. On the study more broadly: Multivisceral, liver-intestinal, or isolated intestinal transplants were performed in recipients. Once they had received anti-thymocyte globulin induction, all recipients took tacrolimus and steroids for approximately three years.

This clone was detected only once. Its antigen is as yet unknown. Trimming removed 3 bases from V and 8 bases from J; junction bases left unmatched: 12. The germline V gene encodes CDR1 MNHEY and CDR2 SMNVEV (reference sequence). The CDR3 covers 16 residues. Sequenced by immunoSEQ multiplex PCR; TCRdb stores in-frame clones only, minus some. The repertoire holds more than 95,000 clones, roughly 90% seen once, with around 0.17% in the top ten. General study points: Analysis identified GvH clones in recipient marrow, with some appearing first in ileum or blood. The highest levels of circulating GvH clones went along with early declines in HvG clones after transplant.

Sequences were derived from unstimulated CD4+ T cells sorted from spleen or lymph node cells, sampled before intestinal transplant. V gene TRBV27 combines with J gene TRBJ1-1, with 10 bases identical to TRBD1. The sequence derives from a human donor who received an intestinal transplant. CDR3 DNA: TGTGCCAGCAGTTTCCACGGGACAGGGGCGCGGGGCGAAGCTTTCTTT. Protein: CASSFHGTGARGEAFF.